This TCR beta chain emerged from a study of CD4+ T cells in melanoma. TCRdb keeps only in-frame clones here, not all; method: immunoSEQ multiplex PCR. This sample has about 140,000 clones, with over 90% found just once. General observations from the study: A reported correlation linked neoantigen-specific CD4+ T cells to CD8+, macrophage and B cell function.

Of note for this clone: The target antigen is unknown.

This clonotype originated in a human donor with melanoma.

CDR3 sequence: CAWSFGGEQYF. In DNA form, the CDR3 reads TGTGCCTGGAGTTTCGGAGGCGAGCAGTACTTC. The rearrangement uses TRBV30 and TRBJ2-7; the D gene is possibly TRBD2 (5 bases). CDR3 length: 11 amino acids. Trimming cost V 2 bases and J 6 bases, with 8 bases left between them. The germline gives CDR1 GTSNPN, CDR2 SVGIG (reference sequence).